The rows below give T cell receptor beta chains drawn from one sample of a study of CXCR3-negative and CXCR3-positive naive CD8 T cells. TCRdb processed the 5' RACE reads again and assigns one entry to each CDR3 protein, with no DNA. The table lists about 60,000 distinct CDR3 sequences. The source material was naive CXCR3+ CD8+ T cells from blood. These receptors originate from a human donor in good health. Some clones in this sample may be carry-over from other donors' samples. Both conserved end residues are part of each CDR3.

>TRBV6-1|TRBJ1-1
CASSEADTNTEAFF
>TRBV20-1|TRBJ2-1
CSARPVERGDYNEQFF
>TRBV12-3/TRBV12-4|TRBJ2-7
CASSFPLSTYEQYF
>TRBV7-2|TRBJ1-1
CASSLRKAEMNTEAFF
>TRBV12-3/TRBV12-4|TRBJ2-1
CASSTPPDEQFF
>TRBV29-1|TRBJ1-1
CSVGTGNTEAFF
>TRBV12-3/TRBV12-4|TRBJ1-2
CASGGAWDNYGYTF
>TRBV13|TRBJ2-3
CASSRGDTQYF
>TRBV5-1|TRBJ2-1
CASRGPTSGGNWNEQFF
>TRBV4-2|TRBJ2-1
CASSHPSGGAVRNEQFF
>TRBV6-2/TRBV6-3|TRBJ2-1
CASSFPTSGSYNEQFF
>TRBV6-2/TRBV6-3|TRBJ1-1
CASSYQFVGTEAFF
>TRBV7-3|TRBJ2-3
CASSLGYNREADTQYF
>TRBV23-1|TRBJ2-7
CASSQWGRTYEQYF
>TRBV4-3|TRBJ2-7
CASSQERGDSSYEQYF